A single sample is the source of the 10 T cell receptor beta chains below, sequenced in a study of blood T cell repertoires in COVID-19. Generated by immunoSEQ multiplex PCR, the TCRdb table keeps only in-frame clones and is missing some. The repertoire holds 150,000 to 180,000 clones, around 79% seen once, with around 1.7% in the top ten. The source material was peripheral blood. Receptors were obtained from a man older than 75 with acute or convalescent COVID-19.

The chain couples TRBV11-3 to TRBJ2-1; perhaps TRBD2 as D (5 bases). Germline V gene data show CDR1 as SGHNT and CDR2 as YENEEA. V was pared by 1 base and J by 9 bases, with 10 bases between. The CDR3 length is 13 residues. The CDR3, as DNA: TGTGCCAGCAGCTTAGCTGGGAGTAGTGAGCAGTTCTTC. Translation: CASSLAGSSEQFF.

The chain employs TRBV7-2 and TRBJ2-7; 8 bases map to TRBD2. Germline V gene data show CDR1 as SGHTA and CDR2 as FQGNSA. Trimming at V came to 2 bases and at J to 3 bases, leaving 15 bases not matched to a gene. The CDR3 runs to 18 residues. Here the CDR3 reads CASSLSRDSGAGGYEQYF. The CDR3 DNA is TGTGCCAGCAGCTTATCCCGAGACAGTGGGGCGGGGGGCTACGAGCAGTACTTC.

This clone appeared a single time. The chain links TRBV11-2 to TRBJ1-1, with TRBD1 as a possible D gene (5 bases). The germline gives CDR1 SGHAT, CDR2 FQNNGV. V was trimmed by 6 bases and J by 4 bases, leaving 15 bases between them. The CDR3 length is 14 residues. This CDR3 is CASRGQKDGTEAFF. CDR3 nucleotides: TGTGCCAGCAGGGGGCAGAAGGACGGCACTGAAGCTTTCTTT.

In its sample, this clone was seen once. This chain joins TRBV19 and TRBJ1-2; TRBD1 is a possible D gene (6 bases). V lost 3 bases and J 3 bases, leaving 11 bases between the germline ends. Germline CDR1 and CDR2: LNHDA and SQIVND (reference sequence). The CDR3 is 14 residues long. CDR3 loop: CASSMVGQYYGYTF. Here the CDR3 DNA reads TGTGCCAGTAGTATGGTTGGACAGTACTATGGCTACACCTTC. The complete variable domain, with remaining parts taken from reference TRBV19 and TRBJ1-2, reads DGGITQSPKYLFRKEGQNVTLSCEQNLNHDAMYWYRQDPGQGLRLIYYSQIVNDFQKGDIAEGYSVSREKKESFPLTVTSAQKNPTAFYLCASSMVGQYYGYTFGSGTRLTVV.

In this sample, this clone turned up once. This chain connects TRBV10-3 to TRBJ2-5; 10 bases align to TRBD1. The germline gives CDR1 ENHRY, CDR2 SYGVKD. V trimming: 7 bases; J trimming: 4 bases; junction bases outside the gene matches: 3. The CDR3 contains 13 residues. CDR3 sequence: CAIKGDRGETQYF. CDR3 coding DNA: TGTGCCATCAAAGGGGACAGGGGAGAGACCCAGTACTTC.

The chain is built from TRBV5-4 and TRBJ1-2, with 8 nucleotides matching TRBD1. The ends lost 4 bases at V and 3 bases at J; junction bases unmatched: 11. Germline assignment: CDR1 SGHNT and CDR2 YYREEE (reference sequence). The CDR3 contains 16 residues. The CDR3 protein is CASSPGGRQSDYGYTF. The CDR3 DNA is TGTGCCAGCAGCCCAGGGGGCCGACAGAGCGACTATGGCTACACCTTC.

The chain recombines TRBV2 with TRBJ1-5; 7 bases agree with TRBD1. Germline V lookup: CDR1 SNHLY, CDR2 FYNNEI. The V gene end was trimmed by 1 base and the J gene end by 5 bases; junction bases not matched to a gene: 2. The CDR3 consists of 14 residues. The CDR3 DNA reads TGTGCCAGCAGTGAAGACAGGGGAGATCAGCCCCAGCATTTT. Amino acid sequence: CASSEDRGDQPQHF.

J is TRBJ2-7 and V is TRBV25-1; D might be TRBD2 (6 bases). From germline, CDR1 is MGHDK and CDR2 SYGVNS. The CDR3 sequence is 11 residues long. V shed 4 bases and J shed 11 bases, with 12 bases lying between them. This CDR3 is CASSALTGEYF. CDR3 nucleotide sequence: TGTGCCAGCAGTGCTCTGACGGGGGAGTACTTC.

The chain links TRBV4-1 to TRBJ1-6; D ambiguous. Germline V CDR1 and CDR2: MGHRA, YSYEKL. V was clipped by 1 base and J by 8 bases, with 9 bases between them. This CDR3 comprises 14 residues. The CDR3 sequence is CASSQVPYHSPLHF. The CDR3 DNA follows: TGCGCCAGCAGCCAAGTGCCCTACCATTCACCCCTCCACTTT.

This clone was counted a single time. The rearrangement links TRBV10-1 to TRBJ2-5; 12 bases are a match to TRBD1. The CDR3 has 15 amino acids. The germline V gene has CDR1 WNHNN and CDR2 SYGVQD (reference sequence). The J segment lost 5 bases and the V segment lost 3 bases, leaving 4 bases of the junction unmatched. In DNA, the CDR3 is TGCGCCAGCAGTGACGGGACAGGGGGCATCGAGACCCAGTACTTC. This translates into CASSDGTGGIETQYF.